A selection of T cell receptor beta chains follows, all from one sample in a study of a mutant IDH1 vaccine in newly diagnosed glioma. These receptors' antigens are unknown. The method was immunoSEQ multiplex PCR; TCRdb's version includes in-frame clones alone and lacks a portion of them. Here the sample spans over 95,000 clones, 85% to 90% being singletons. This specimen consisted of PBMCs, obtained from a glioma patient whose treatment included an IDH1 peptide vaccine. The receptors derive from a woman in her forties or fifties with glioma. Both conserved end residues are part of each CDR3. The D gene is left open where the match is weak. Expanded clones are given a class, and other clones once, few, many or no size at all.

size: NA
D: NA
J: TRBJ2-5
V: TRBV5-5
CDR3: CASSLDGIQETQYF
DNA: TGTGCCAGCAGCTTGGACGGGATCCAAGAGACCCAGTACTTC

size: NA
D: NA
J: TRBJ2-7
V: TRBV6-1
CDR3: CASSEEWLVGEQYF
DNA: TGTGCCAGCAGTGAAGAATGGCTAGTCGGCGAGCAGTACTTC

size: NA
D: NA
J: TRBJ1-6
V: TRBV4-2
CDR3: CASSQDQGLNSPLHF
DNA: TGTGCCAGCAGCCAGGATCAGGGGTTGAATTCACCCCTCCACTTT

size: NA
D: NA
J: TRBJ2-4
V: TRBV5-1
CDR3: CASSLGGSNIQYF
DNA: TGCGCCAGCAGCTTGGGGGGTTCGAACATTCAGTACTTC

size: NA
D: TRBD2
J: TRBJ2-3
V: TRBV7-9
CDR3: CASSLGTSGDRDTQYF
DNA: TGTGCCAGCAGCTTAGGGACTAGCGGGGACAGAGATACGCAGTATTTT

size: once
D: NA
J: TRBJ1-1
V: TRBV18
CDR3: CASSLRSEGEAFF
DNA: TGTGCCAGCTCACTACGATCGGAAGGTGAAGCTTTCTTT

size: NA
D: NA
J: TRBJ2-3
V: TRBV7-9
CDR3: CASSRPSGDTQYF
DNA: TGTGCCAGCAGCCGCCCTTCGGGGGATACGCAGTATTTT

size: NA
D: TRBD2
J: TRBJ2-7
V: TRBV30
CDR3: CAWRGASGRVSSYEQYF
DNA: TGTGCCTGGAGGGGAGCTAGCGGGAGGGTCAGCTCCTACGAGCAGTACTTC

size: NA
D: TRBD1
J: TRBJ1-5
V: TRBV7-8
CDR3: CASSVRTGGNQPQHF
DNA: TGTGCCAGCAGCGTACGGACAGGGGGGAATCAGCCCCAGCATTTT

size: NA
D: NA
J: TRBJ1-4
V: TRBV6-5
CDR3: CASSYDQQSKKLFF
DNA: TGTGCCAGCAGTTACGACCAGCAGTCCAAAAAACTGTTTTTT

size: NA
D: NA
J: TRBJ1-3
V: TRBV12-5
CDR3: CASGLVQGGVGNTIYF
DNA: TGTGCTAGTGGTTTGGTACAGGGAGGAGTAGGAAACACCATATATTTT

size: NA
D: TRBD1
J: TRBJ1-1
V: TRBV2
CDR3: CASSEQGAPTEAFF
DNA: TGTGCCAGCAGTGAACAGGGGGCGCCCACTGAAGCTTTCTTT

size: once
D: NA
J: TRBJ2-1
V: TRBV29-1
CDR3: CSARLVRVNEQFF
DNA: TGCAGCGCCCGGCTGGTACGGGTCAATGAGCAGTTCTTC

size: NA
D: NA
J: TRBJ2-1
V: TRBV5-5
CDR3: CASSLPGVGSYNEQFF
DNA: TGTGCCAGCAGCTTACCCGGGGTGGGTTCCTACAATGAGCAGTTCTTC

size: NA
D: NA
J: TRBJ1-5
V: TRBV28
CDR3: CASSLGFYSNQPQHF
DNA: TGTGCCAGCAGTTTAGGGTTCTATAGCAATCAGCCCCAGCATTTT

size: NA
D: NA
J: TRBJ1-1
V: TRBV6-5
CDR3: CASSYSGVNTEAFF
DNA: TGTGCCAGCAGTTACTCGGGGGTGAACACTGAAGCTTTCTTT

size: NA
D: NA
J: TRBJ1-4
V: TRBV7-6
CDR3: CASSLWTPATNEKLFF
DNA: TGTGCCAGCAGCTTATGGACACCTGCAACTAATGAAAAACTGTTTTTT

size: NA
D: TRBD1
J: TRBJ1-4
V: TRBV28
CDR3: CASIGTGGDRNEKLFF
DNA: TGTGCCAGCATCGGGACAGGGGGCGATCGGAATGAAAAACTGTTTTTT

size: NA
D: NA
J: TRBJ2-7
V: TRBV5-4
CDR3: CASSRREDEQYF
DNA: TGTGCCAGCAGCCGACGCGAGGACGAGCAGTACTTC

size: NA
D: NA
J: TRBJ2-7
V: TRBV6-6
CDR3: CASSYGNSYEQYF
DNA: TGTGCCAGCAGTTACGGGAACTCCTACGAGCAGTACTTC

size: NA
D: TRBD1
J: TRBJ2-5
V: TRBV7-9
CDR3: CASSFMPGQGSGTQYF
DNA: TGTGCCAGCAGCTTTATGCCGGGACAGGGCTCGGGGACCCAGTACTTC

size: NA
D: NA
J: TRBJ2-7
V: TRBV5-1
CDR3: CASSLGGGKYYEQYF
DNA: TGCGCCAGCAGCTTGGGAGGTGGCAAATACTACGAGCAGTACTTC

size: once
D: TRBD1
J: TRBJ2-7
V: TRBV18
CDR3: CASSPGTGSSYEQYF
DNA: TGTGCCAGCTCACCAGGGACAGGGAGCTCCTACGAGCAGTACTTC

size: NA
D: NA
J: TRBJ1-5
V: TRBV4-3
CDR3: CASSRGVGSNQPQHF
DNA: TGCGCCAGCAGCCGAGGGGTCGGGAGCAATCAGCCCCAGCATTTT

size: NA
D: NA
J: TRBJ2-2
V: TRBV4-1
CDR3: CASSQGHWENTGELFF
DNA: TGCGCCAGCAGCCAAGGCCATTGGGAGAACACCGGGGAGCTGTTTTTT

size: NA
D: NA
J: TRBJ1-1
V: TRBV5-1
CDR3: CASSLNQGPAEAFF
DNA: TGCGCCAGCAGCTTGAATCAGGGACCCGCTGAAGCTTTCTTT

size: NA
D: TRBD1
J: TRBJ2-7
V: TRBV6-1
CDR3: CASINDRGYEQYF
DNA: TGTGCCAGCATTAACGACAGGGGCTACGAGCAGTACTTC

size: NA
D: NA
J: TRBJ2-7
V: TRBV28
CDR3: CASSSTGTAHYEQYF
DNA: TGTGCCAGCAGTTCAACCGGGACTGCCCACTACGAGCAGTACTTC

size: NA
D: NA
J: TRBJ2-5
V: TRBV5-3
CDR3: CARSLVGVSETQYF
DNA: TGTGCCAGAAGCTTGGTGGGGGTTTCGGAGACCCAGTACTTC

size: NA
D: NA
J: TRBJ1-5
V: TRBV9
CDR3: CASSVQGVSNQPQHF
DNA: TGTGCCAGCAGCGTTCAGGGAGTCAGCAATCAGCCCCAGCATTTT

size: once
D: NA
J: TRBJ1-5
V: TRBV6-6
CDR3: CASSPRGQPQHF
DNA: TGTGCCAGCAGTCCCCGGGGTCAGCCCCAGCATTTT

size: NA
D: NA
J: TRBJ2-1
V: TRBV12-5
CDR3: CASGSRTASSSYNEQFF
DNA: TGTGCTAGTGGTTCTAGGACCGCTTCAAGCTCCTACAATGAGCAGTTCTTC

size: once
D: TRBD1
J: TRBJ1-1
V: TRBV11-1
CDR3: CASRFQGALNTEAFF
DNA: TGTGCCAGCAGATTCCAGGGGGCTTTGAACACTGAAGCTTTCTTT

size: few
D: TRBD2
J: TRBJ2-1
V: TRBV7-2
CDR3: CASSLDSGAYNEQFF
DNA: TGTGCCAGCAGCTTAGATAGCGGGGCCTACAATGAGCAGTTCTTC

size: NA
D: TRBD2
J: TRBJ2-1
V: TRBV11-2
CDR3: CASSLGEGRWNEQFF
DNA: TGTGCCAGCAGCTTGGGGGAGGGACGATGGAATGAGCAGTTCTTC

size: few
D: NA
J: TRBJ2-7
V: TRBV6-1
CDR3: CASSEDLGTVVYEQYF
DNA: TGTGCCAGCAGTGAAGATCTTGGGACGGTCGTCTACGAGCAGTACTTC

size: NA
D: TRBD1
J: TRBJ1-4
V: TRBV9
CDR3: CASSGPGQKGKLFF
DNA: TGTGCCAGCAGCGGTCCGGGACAGAAGGGAAAACTGTTTTTT

size: NA
D: TRBD1
J: TRBJ1-5
V: TRBV30
CDR3: CAWSVRGDQPQHF
DNA: TGTGCCTGGAGTGTCAGGGGGGATCAGCCCCAGCATTTT

size: NA
D: NA
J: TRBJ1-6
V: TRBV28
CDR3: CASSLRVQSPLHF
DNA: TGTGCCAGCAGTTTAAGGGTTCAATCACCCCTCCACTTT

size: NA
D: NA
J: TRBJ2-1
V: TRBV9
CDR3: CASSVDLANNEQFF
DNA: TGTGCCAGCAGCGTAGATCTAGCTAACAATGAGCAGTTCTTC

size: NA
D: NA
J: TRBJ1-3
V: TRBV30
CDR3: CAWSVGQYSGNTIYF
DNA: TGTGCCTGGAGTGTAGGGCAGTACTCTGGAAACACCATATATTTT

size: NA
D: TRBD1
J: TRBJ2-1
V: TRBV6-9
CDR3: CASSYQPSTDRGRNEQFF
DNA: TGTGCCAGCAGTTATCAACCATCGACGGACAGGGGACGCAATGAGCAGTTCTTC